This is a list of T cell receptor beta chains from one sample in a study of blood T cell repertoires in COVID-19. The assay was immunoSEQ multiplex PCR, and TCRdb's table has in-frame clones only and misses some. The profile shows a few hundred thousand clones, 85% to 90% of them singletons. Sequenced sample: peripheral blood. Source of these receptors: a man in his fifties or sixties who had recovered from COVID-19. CDR3s include the opening cysteine and the closing phenylalanine or tryptophan. Each record gives: V gene, J gene, clone size, D gene, CDR3 protein, CDR3 DNA. D genes are given only for firm matches. The size entry is marked missing in some rows and otherwise reads once, few, many or a size class.

>TRBV24-1|TRBJ2-5|NA|TRBD2
CATSGLAGGQETQYF
TGTGCCACCAGTGGGCTAGCGGGGGGGCAAGAGACCCAGTACTTC
>TRBV5-1|TRBJ1-4|NA|NA
CVSSPTGATNEKLFF
TGCGTCAGCAGCCCGACAGGTGCAACTAATGAAAAACTGTTTTTT
>TRBV5-5|TRBJ1-1|NA|TRBD1
CASSYGQGLRNTEAFF
TGTGCCAGCAGCTATGGACAGGGGCTCCGGAACACTGAAGCTTTCTTT
>TRBV7-3|TRBJ2-1|NA|NA
CASSPQAVGHNEQFF
TGTGCCAGCAGCCCCCAGGCTGTGGGCCACAATGAGCAGTTCTTC
>TRBV19|TRBJ2-5|NA|TRBD2
CASSWLAGDQETQYF
TGTGCCAGTAGTTGGCTAGCGGGAGACCAAGAGACCCAGTACTTC
>TRBV12-3/TRBV12-4|TRBJ1-2|NA|NA
CASSLQGIGGYTF
TGTGCCAGCAGTTTACAGGGTATAGGCGGCTACACCTTC
>TRBV3-1/TRBV3-2|TRBJ2-7|NA|NA
CASSLAGYEQYF
TGTGCCAGCAGCCTCGCAGGGTACGAGCAGTACTTC
>TRBV30|TRBJ1-1|few|NA
CAWNRQPNTEAFF
TGTGCCTGGAACAGGCAACCGAACACTGAAGCTTTCTTT
>TRBV7-3|TRBJ2-5|NA|NA
CASSLARRETQYF
TGTGCCAGCAGCTTAGCTAGAAGAGAGACCCAGTACTTC
>TRBV10-3|TRBJ1-3|NA|NA
CAILQGSGNTIYF
TGTGCCATCCTCCAGGGGTCTGGAAACACCATATATTTT
>TRBV7-2|TRBJ2-2|NA|NA
CASSSRGGGTGELFF
TGTGCCAGCAGCTCCCGCGGCGGAGGCACCGGGGAGCTGTTTTTT
>TRBV6-6|TRBJ1-1|few|NA
CASSPGNLNTEAFF
TGTGCCAGCAGTCCCGGGAACTTGAACACTGAAGCTTTCTTT
>TRBV7-3|TRBJ2-2|NA|TRBD1
CASSSTGDAGELFF
TGTGCCAGCAGCTCCACAGGGGACGCCGGGGAGCTGTTTTTT
>TRBV5-1|TRBJ2-7|NA|NA
CASSLPTYEQYF
TGCGCCAGCAGCTTGCCCACCTACGAGCAGTACTTC
>TRBV16|TRBJ2-6|NA|NA
CASTRQTSSGANVLTF
TGTGCCAGCACCCGACAGACTAGCTCTGGGGCCAACGTCCTGACTTTC
>TRBV5-1|TRBJ2-1|NA|NA
CASSLGQSKNNEQFF
TGCGCCAGCAGCTTGGGACAGTCTAAGAACAATGAGCAGTTCTTC
>TRBV4-2|TRBJ2-7|NA|NA
CASSYGAGQVGEQYF
TGTGCCAGCAGCTACGGAGCGGGACAGGTCGGCGAGCAGTACTTC
>TRBV7-2|TRBJ1-2|once|TRBD1
CASSLDLQGGYTF
TGTGCCAGCAGCTTAGACTTACAGGGGGGCTACACCTTC
>TRBV7-2|TRBJ2-5|NA|NA
CASSIRSGQETQYF
TGTGCCAGCAGCATCCGGTCCGGCCAAGAGACCCAGTACTTC
>TRBV4-1|TRBJ2-3|NA|NA
CASSRQFDTDTQYF
TGCGCCAGCAGCCGCCAGTTTGACACAGATACGCAGTATTTT
>TRBV6-5|TRBJ2-1|once|NA
CASSYTREVQFF
TGTGCCAGCAGTTACACCCGGGAAGTGCAGTTCTTC
>TRBV18|TRBJ2-7|NA|TRBD1
CASSPPGQGAYEQYF
TGTGCCAGCTCACCTCCTGGACAGGGAGCCTACGAGCAGTACTTC